A single sample is the source of the 15 T cell receptor beta chains below, sequenced in a study of blood T cell repertoires in COVID-19. Libraries were prepared by immunoSEQ multiplex PCR; TCRdb keeps only in-frame clonotypes and omits some of them. The sample yields 70,000 or so clones, 85% to 90% seen once. Material: peripheral blood. These receptors were obtained from a man in his 70s with active or convalescent COVID-19.

The chain combines TRBV25-1 with TRBJ1-2, with a tentative D call TRBD1 (5 bases). Germline CDR1 MGHDK, CDR2 SYGVNS. The CDR3 is 15 residues long. Deletions cut 3 bases from V and 2 bases from J, with 13 bases between. The CDR3 reads CASSEGLFPNYGYTF. The DNA of the CDR3 is TGTGCCAGCAGTGAGGGGCTGTTCCCCAACTATGGCTACACCTTC.

This clone was seen a handful of times. The rearrangement joins TRBV2 to TRBJ2-7, with a possible D match to TRBD1 (6 bases). This CDR3 has 12 amino acids. Germline V CDR1 and CDR2: SNHLY, FYNNEI. Trimming left V 5 bases short and J 7 bases short, with 12 bases between. CDR3 region: CASSRDILEQYF. CDR3 nucleotide sequence: TGTGCCAGCAGTCGGGACATCTTAGAGCAGTACTTC.

V is TRBV18 and J is TRBJ1-2; 8 bases match TRBD1. Germline V lookup: CDR1 KGHSH, CDR2 LQKENI. The V segment lost 4 bases and the J segment 4 bases; nucleotides outside the gene matches: 17. The CDR3 runs to 18 residues. Here the CDR3 reads CASSLNAAGQGDIYGYTF. In nucleotides, the CDR3 is TGTGCCAGCTCACTAAACGCCGCCGGACAGGGCGATATCTATGGCTACACCTTC.

CDR3 sequence (DNA): TGTGCCAGCAGCTTAGCGCCGACTGAGGGAGAGACCCAGTACTTC. Its protein is CASSLAPTEGETQYF. V gene TRBV7-6 combines with J gene TRBJ2-5, with a tentative D call TRBD2 (5 bases). Trimming removed 0 bases at V and 4 bases at J, with 12 bases between. The CDR3 totals 15 residues. Germline V lookup: CDR1 SGHVS, CDR2 FNYEAQ.

This clone was recorded a few times. The chain employs TRBV7-9 and TRBJ1-5; 7 bases align to TRBD1. This CDR3 is built from 14 residues. Germline values: CDR1 SEHNR, CDR2 FQNEAQ (reference sequence). V dropped 1 base and J dropped 5; count of bases not matched to a gene: 2. The CDR3 region is CASSLGQGHQPQHF. CDR3 DNA: TGTGCCAGCAGCTTAGGACAGGGCCATCAGCCCCAGCATTTT.

The chain carries TRBV6-5 and TRBJ1-2; a possible D gene is TRBD1 (6 bases). The CDR3 has 14 residues. Per the germline V gene, CDR1 is MNHEY and CDR2 is SVGAGI. Trimming pared 8 bases from V and 0 bases from J, leaving 13 bases between. The chain's CDR3 is CASGGGEPNYGYTF. For the CDR3, the DNA is TGTGCCAGCGGGGGCGGAGAACCTAACTATGGCTACACCTTC.

V is TRBV25-1 and J is TRBJ1-1; tentative D call: TRBD1 (6 bases). This CDR3 contains 14 residues. Trimming removed 5 bases from V and 4 bases from J, with 14 bases in between. Germline V gene lookup returns CDR1 MGHDK and CDR2 SYGVNS. CDR3 region: CASSKTGRGTEAFF. DNA of the CDR3: TGTGCCAGCAGTAAAACAGGGAGAGGCACTGAAGCTTTCTTT.

This rearrangement joins TRBV5-4 to TRBJ1-3, with D unclear. V was cut by 4 bases and J by 0 bases, with 11 bases left in between. CDR3 length equals 15 residues. Germline V gene data show CDR1 as SGHNT and CDR2 as YYREEE (reference sequence). CDR3 residues: CASSKGGFSGNTIYF. CDR3 nucleotides: TGTGCCAGCAGCAAGGGCGGGTTCTCTGGAAACACCATATATTTT.

This chain uses TRBV9 with TRBJ2-3; a weak D match, TRBD1 (5 bases). V dropped 4 bases and J dropped 1 base, with 19 bases sitting between them. The CDR3 totals 17 residues. Germline V lookup: CDR1 SGDLS, CDR2 YYNGEE. This CDR3 reads CASSIQAGNGGTDTQYF. Here the CDR3 DNA reads TGTGCCAGCAGCATTCAAGCAGGGAATGGGGGCACAGATACGCAGTATTTT.

The chain recombines TRBV7-9 with TRBJ2-3, with D perhaps TRBD2 (6 bases). V lost 5 bases, J lost 1 base, and 13 bases lay in between. There are 15 residues in the CDR3. The germline gives CDR1 SEHNR, CDR2 FQNEAQ (reference sequence). CDR3 sequence reads: CASSPGGGGTDTQYF. CDR3 bases: TGTGCCAGCAGCCCCGGCGGAGGGGGCACAGATACGCAGTATTTT. The full variable domain, rest sourced from reference TRBV7-9 and TRBJ2-3, is DTGVSQNPRHKITKRGQNVTFRCDPISEHNRLYWYRQTLGQGPEFLTYFQNEAQLEKSRLLSDRFSAERPKGSFSTLEIQRTEQGDSAMYLCASSPGGGGTDTQYFGPGTRLTVL.

The chain uses TRBV19 and TRBJ1-6; 8 bases fit TRBD1. The CDR3 has 13 amino acids. The junction had 7 bases not matched to a gene; V was cut back by 9 bases and J by 9 bases. Germline V gene lookup returns CDR1 LNHDA and CDR2 SQIVND (reference sequence). The CDR3 coding sequence is TGTGCCAGCCTCGGACAGGGCGGTTCACCCCTCCACTTT. Amino acid sequence: CASLGQGGSPLHF.

The chain is built from TRBV6-5 and TRBJ2-5, with 9 positions matching TRBD1. The CDR3 spans 14 residues. Germline CDR1 and CDR2: MNHEY and SVGAGI. With 6 bases clipped from V and 4 bases from J, the junction kept 6 bases outside the gene matches. CDR3 sequence: CASRTPGQGETQYF. In nucleotides, the CDR3 is TGTGCCAGCAGGACGCCGGGACAGGGAGAGACCCAGTACTTC.

The CDR3 reads CASTGYNEQFF. The CDR3 DNA is TGTGCCAGCACGGGATACAATGAGCAGTTCTTC. V usage is TRBV6-6 and J usage is TRBJ2-1, with D maybe TRBD2 (5 bases). Germline V gene data show CDR1 as MNHNY and CDR2 as SVGAGI (reference sequence). The CDR3 loop spans 11 amino acids. V dropped 7 bases and J dropped 4 bases, with 5 bases sitting between them.

This sequence joins TRBV28 and TRBJ2-7; 12 bases fit TRBD2. Germline CDR1 MDHEN, CDR2 SYDVKM. The CDR3 contains 15 residues. The ends lost 9 bases at V and 3 bases at J; junction bases unmatched: 9. The chain's CDR3 is CASSKETSGSYEQYF. In DNA form, the CDR3 reads TGTGCCAGTAGCAAAGAGACTAGCGGGAGCTACGAGCAGTACTTC.

The rearrangement links TRBV30 to TRBJ1-5; 7 bases map to TRBD1. This CDR3 has 13 residues. From germline, CDR1 is GTSNPN and CDR2 SVGIG (reference sequence). Trimming cost V 5 bases and J 4 bases; bases outside gene matches: 5. CDR3 residues: CAWAGQPNQPQHF. The CDR3 nucleotides read TGTGCCTGGGCGGGACAGCCGAATCAGCCCCAGCATTTT.